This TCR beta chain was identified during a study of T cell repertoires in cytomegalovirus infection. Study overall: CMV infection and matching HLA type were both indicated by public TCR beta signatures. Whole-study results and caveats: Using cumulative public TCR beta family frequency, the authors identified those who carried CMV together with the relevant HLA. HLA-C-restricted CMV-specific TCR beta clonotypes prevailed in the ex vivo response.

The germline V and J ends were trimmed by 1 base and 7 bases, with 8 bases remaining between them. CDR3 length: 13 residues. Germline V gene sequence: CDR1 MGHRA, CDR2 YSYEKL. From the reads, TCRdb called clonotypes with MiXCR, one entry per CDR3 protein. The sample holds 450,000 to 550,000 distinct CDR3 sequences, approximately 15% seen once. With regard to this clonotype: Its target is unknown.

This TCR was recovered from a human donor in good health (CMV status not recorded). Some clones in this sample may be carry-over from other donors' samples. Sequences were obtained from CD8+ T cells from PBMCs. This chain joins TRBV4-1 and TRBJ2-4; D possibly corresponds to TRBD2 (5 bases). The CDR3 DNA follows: TGCGCCAGCAGCCAAGTCCTAGCCAACATTCAGTACTTC. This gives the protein CASSQVLANIQYF.